These 29 T cell receptor beta chains share one sample of origin, sequenced in a study of blood T cell repertoires in COVID-19 (TCRdb year 2020). Libraries were prepared through the immunoSEQ multiplex PCR assay. TCRdb took over this immuneACCESS table, retaining in-frame rearrangements with V and J assigned. Such tables are incomplete; in checked studies, under half of the missing clones stem from an unresolved V gene, and the remainder is unexplained. Present in this sample are 85,000 to 90,000 clones, approximately 82% of which were seen just once. The ten largest account for 1.2% of the sample. The sequenced sample was peripheral blood. Receptors were obtained from a woman older than 75 with acute or convalescent COVID-19.

The gene calls are TRBV12-3 or TRBV12-4 and TRBJ2-7; 7 nucleotides line up with TRBD2. Losses at the gene ends were 7 bases for V and 6 bases for J; bases not matched to a gene: 9. This CDR3 has 13 amino acids. CDR3 coding DNA: TGTGCCAGCAACAGTCTGGGGGAGGGCGAGCAGTACTTC. Residues: CASNSLGEGEQYF.

The CDR3 DNA is TGTGCCAGCAGTTACTCGGGCAGCCAATCACCCCTCCACTTT. As protein: CASSYSGSQSPLHF. The V call is TRBV6-2 or TRBV6-3, the J call TRBJ1-6; no definite D call. The CDR3 length is 14 residues. The V end lost 0 bases, the J end lost 10 bases, and 10 bases lay between the germline ends. CDR1 MNHEY and CDR2 SVGEGT come from the germline V gene.

The chain carries TRBV6-6 and TRBJ2-7; 9 bases map to TRBD2. The CDR3 consists of 14 residues. The germline gives CDR1 MNHNY, CDR2 SVGAGI (reference sequence). V lost 8 bases, J lost 3 bases, and 8 bases stayed unmatched. As DNA, the CDR3 is TGTGCCAGCGGCCTTCTAGCGGGGAACTACGAGCAGTACTTC. This codes for CASGLLAGNYEQYF.

The V call is TRBV5-1, the J call TRBJ2-1, with 7 bases that match TRBD1. Germline trimming cut 4 bases from V and 3 bases from J; bases unmatched to any gene: 10. CDR1 and CDR2 from the germline V gene are SGHRS and YFSETQ. The CDR3 runs 16 residues. CDR3 sequence (DNA): TGCGCCAGCAGCCTAGCCGGGACAGTGTACTACAATGAGCAGTTCTTC. As protein: CASSLAGTVYYNEQFF.

This chain links TRBV6-1 with TRBJ2-2; D is unresolved. The CDR3 extends over 15 amino acids. Deletions cut 3 bases from V and 0 bases from J, with 8 bases between. Germline CDR1 MNHNS, CDR2 SASEGT. This chain's CDR3 is CASSDAPANTGELFF. In nucleotides, the CDR3 is TGTGCCAGCAGTGACGCCCCGGCGAACACCGGGGAGCTGTTTTTT.

This chain joins TRBV11-3 and TRBJ2-2; D is perhaps TRBD2 (5 bases). Trimming took 2 bases from V and 5 from J, leaving 6 bases between them. The CDR3 covers 13 residues. Germline V gene lookup returns CDR1 SGHNT and CDR2 YENEEA. The CDR3 DNA follows: TGTGCCAGCAGCTTATCGGGAACCGGGGAGCTGTTTTTT. As protein: CASSLSGTGELFF.

The chain links TRBV27 to TRBJ1-4; TRBD1 matches at 9 bases. V lost 8 bases to trimming and J lost 1 base; unmatched junction nucleotides: 11. CDR1 is MNHEY and CDR2 is SMNVEV in the germline V gene (reference sequence). This CDR3 contains 17 residues. DNA of the CDR3: TGTGCCAGCGGACCAGACAGGGGGTTTCGAACTAATGAAAAACTGTTTTTT. This encodes CASGPDRGFRTNEKLFF.

This chain links TRBV3-1 (or the pseudogene TRBV3-2) with TRBJ2-6; 8 nucleotides match TRBD1. Germline CDR1 and CDR2: LGHDT and YNNKEL (reference sequence). V lost 4 bases and J lost 0; bases outside the gene matches: 8. The CDR3 extends over 18 amino acids. CDR3 residues: CASSLLGQANSGANVLTF. The CDR3 DNA sequence: TGTGCCAGCAGCCTTTTGGGACAGGCCAACTCTGGGGCCAACGTCCTGACTTTC.

The rearrangement uses TRBV2 and TRBJ1-6, with 8 bases aligning to TRBD1. V was clipped by 4 bases and J by 10 bases; unmatched bases: 12. This CDR3 has 16 amino acids. Looked up from germline, CDR1 is SNHLY and CDR2 is FYNNEI. DNA for the CDR3: TGTGCCAGCAGTGCCAGACAGACAGGGGTAGGGTCACCCCTCCACTTT. It encodes CASSARQTGVGSPLHF.

This chain uses TRBV27 with TRBJ2-3, with 11 nucleotides matching TRBD2. The germline gives CDR1 MNHEY, CDR2 SMNVEV (reference sequence). The length of the CDR3 is 16 residues. J was trimmed by 6 bases and V by 2 bases; bases with no gene match: 7. The CDR3 DNA is TGTGCCAGCAGTTTAAGGGCTAGCGGGGGGAGGGATACGCAGTATTTT. Protein product: CASSLRASGGRDTQYF.

The chain employs TRBV10-3 and TRBJ2-5; 10 nucleotides align to TRBD2. Germline values: CDR1 ENHRY, CDR2 SYGVKD. This CDR3 has 13 amino acids. The ends lost 8 bases at V and 5 bases at J; junction bases unmatched: 5. CDR3 sequence reads: CAISSGGGETQYF. As DNA, the CDR3 is TGTGCCATCTCTAGCGGGGGCGGGGAGACCCAGTACTTC.

This chain links TRBV3-1 (or the pseudogene TRBV3-2) with TRBJ2-7; a weak D match, TRBD2 (6 bases). The V gene's germline CDR1 is LGHDT and CDR2 YNNKEL (reference sequence). The CDR3 length is 16 residues. The V and J ends lost 6 bases and 0 bases respectively, with 18 bases between them. CDR3 in amino acids: CASSVAPGLSSYEQYF. Written as DNA, the CDR3 is TGTGCCAGCAGTGTGGCTCCGGGACTGAGCTCCTACGAGCAGTACTTC.

V usage is TRBV9 and J usage is TRBJ2-3; weak D call: TRBD1 (6 bases). Germline assignment: CDR1 SGDLS and CDR2 YYNGEE. The CDR3 consists of 16 residues. V was pared by 5 bases and J by 3 bases, with 19 bases between. CDR3 bases: TGTGCCAGCAGTGCCAGAGGGGACATGGGGACAGATACGCAGTATTTT. Translating it yields CASSARGDMGTDTQYF.

V and J are TRBV3-1 (or the pseudogene TRBV3-2) and TRBJ1-6; 9 bases agree with TRBD1. The germline V gene has CDR1 LGHDT and CDR2 YNNKEL (reference sequence). The CDR3 totals 15 residues. V lost 1 base and J lost 10; bases outside the gene matches: 5. The CDR3 bases are TGTGCCAGCAGCCAAGCGCAAGGGACAGGGTCACCCCTCCACTTT. Amino acids: CASSQAQGTGSPLHF.

This clone was detected only once. V gene TRBV6-1 combines with J gene TRBJ1-1; unclear D gene. Trimming removed 2 bases at V and 5 bases at J, with 9 bases between. The CDR3 contains 13 residues. CDR1 is MNHNS and CDR2 is SASEGT in the germline V gene. CDR3 DNA sequence: TGTGCCAGCAGTGAACAGGCTCGTACTGAAGCTTTCTTT. It codes for CASSEQARTEAFF.

The V call is TRBV28, the J call TRBJ2-7, with 8 nucleotides matching TRBD2. The junction had 11 bases not matched to a gene; V was cut back by 6 bases and J by 7 bases. CDR3 length: 14 amino acids. The V gene's germline CDR1 is MDHEN and CDR2 SYDVKM. CDR3 loop: CASSPSGGAREQYF. In DNA, the CDR3 is TGTGCCAGCAGCCCCTCGGGAGGGGCAAGGGAGCAGTACTTC.

This clone was observed a few times. The chain is built from TRBV19 and TRBJ1-2; 9 nucleotides line up with TRBD1. Trimming at V came to 8 bases and at J to 4 bases, leaving 2 bases not matched to a gene. The CDR3 spans 12 residues. Germline CDR1 and CDR2: LNHDA and SQIVND (reference sequence). CDR3 bases: TGTGCCAGTTGGGGACAGGGCTATGGCTACACCTTC. Protein: CASWGQGYGYTF.

The rearrangement links TRBV7-2 to TRBJ2-2; the match to TRBD2 covers 10 bases. Germline CDR1 and CDR2: SGHTA and FQGNSA. V shed 1 base and J 4 bases; nucleotides not matched to a gene: 3. The CDR3 runs 16 residues. The chain's CDR3 is CASSLVLAGSTGELFF. As DNA, the CDR3 is TGTGCCAGCAGCTTAGTACTAGCGGGAAGCACCGGGGAGCTGTTTTTT.

This sequence joins TRBV6-4 and TRBJ2-3, with D possibly TRBD2 on 5 matching bases. Germline lookup yields CDR1 MRHNA and CDR2 SNTAGT. Trimming removed 3 bases at V and 0 bases at J, with 7 bases between. The CDR3 is 14 amino acids. The CDR3 sequence is CASSEEVSTDTQYF. The CDR3 DNA sequence: TGTGCCAGCAGTGAGGAGGTTAGCACAGATACGCAGTATTTT.

This clone came up a few times. V and J are TRBV5-1 and TRBJ2-3; the D gene is possibly TRBD2 (5 bases). The germline V gene has CDR1 SGHRS and CDR2 YFSETQ. The CDR3 runs to 16 residues. Trimming pared 1 base from V and 0 bases from J, leaving 12 bases between. The CDR3, as DNA: TGCGCCAGCAGCTTGCCCAGAAGCGGAAGCACAGATACGCAGTATTTT. This encodes CASSLPRSGSTDTQYF.

This chain uses TRBV7-8 with TRBJ2-6, with D unclear. V lost 2 bases, J lost 0 bases, and 8 bases lay in between. The germline V gene has CDR1 SGHVS and CDR2 FQNEAQ. The CDR3 is 16 amino acids. The CDR3 DNA reads as TGTGCCAGCAGCTTACTTTTTAACTCTGGGGCCAACGTCCTGACTTTC. This encodes CASSLLFNSGANVLTF.

This clone was observed once. The chain employs TRBV5-1 and TRBJ2-7, with 9 bases that match TRBD1. CDR3 length: 16 amino acids. The germline CDR1 and CDR2 sequences are SGHRS and YFSETQ. V lost 4 bases, J lost 1 base, and 9 bases stayed unmatched. The CDR3 here is CASSTGTGLGSYEQYF. The CDR3 region has the DNA TGCGCCAGCAGCACAGGGACAGGGTTGGGATCCTACGAGCAGTACTTC.

The chain joins TRBV19 to TRBJ1-6, with TRBD1 matching 10 bases. Per the germline V gene, CDR1 is LNHDA and CDR2 is SQIVND (reference sequence). The J segment lost 8 bases and the V segment lost 5 bases, leaving 6 bases of the junction unmatched. This CDR3 has 15 residues. Written as DNA, the CDR3 is TGTGCCAGTAGTCGACAGGGGGCTCTGGATTCACCCCTCCACTTT. Translation gives CASSRQGALDSPLHF.

This clone was counted a single time. The chain is built from TRBV5-1 and TRBJ2-1, with 8 positions matching TRBD2. CDR1 and CDR2 from the germline V gene are SGHRS and YFSETQ. The CDR3 length is 14 residues. J gave up 7 bases and V 0 bases, and 3 bases lay outside the gene matches. This chain's CDR3 is CASSLAGGPNEQFF. The CDR3, as DNA: TGCGCCAGCAGCTTGGCGGGGGGGCCGAATGAGCAGTTCTTC.

The chain joins TRBV28 to TRBJ2-7; tentatively, D is TRBD1 (5 bases). Trimming removed 3 bases at V and 2 bases at J, with 5 bases between. The CDR3 consists of 12 residues. CDR1 is MDHEN and CDR2 is SYDVKM in the germline V gene. CDR3 sequence reads: CASSLTAYEQYF. The CDR3 region has the DNA TGTGCCAGCAGTTTGACAGCCTACGAGCAGTACTTC.

The J gene is TRBJ1-5, the V gene TRBV18; D remains unclear. Germline values: CDR1 KGHSH, CDR2 LQKENI. The CDR3 runs to 14 residues. V gave up 2 bases and J gave up 5 bases, with 10 bases separating them. In DNA form, the CDR3 reads TGTGCCAGCTCACCAGCCCACGGGGATCAGCCCCAGCATTTT. Protein: CASSPAHGDQPQHF.

This chain joins TRBV7-2 and TRBJ1-4; no clear D. The CDR3 loop spans 15 amino acids. Trimming took off 5 bases at V and 2 bases at J, with 12 bases between the two ends. Germline V gene lookup returns CDR1 SGHTA and CDR2 FQGNSA. The CDR3 DNA reads as TGTGCCAGCAGCACTAGAGGGCCTACTAATGAAAAACTGTTTTTT. Encoded protein: CASSTRGPTNEKLFF.

V is TRBV5-1 and J is TRBJ2-7; 7 bases agree with TRBD2. This CDR3 is 15 amino acids long. J was trimmed by 6 bases and V by 2 bases; bases with no gene match: 11. Germline V CDR1 and CDR2: SGHRS, YFSETQ. CDR3 in DNA: TGCGCCAGCAGCTTTTTTGCGGGAGCGGGAAGCGAGCAGTACTTC. Its protein product is CASSFFAGAGSEQYF.

This sequence joins TRBV19 and TRBJ2-1, with a possible D match to TRBD1 (5 bases). Deletions cut 3 bases from V and 5 bases from J, with 11 bases between. The germline CDR1 and CDR2 sequences are LNHDA and SQIVND (reference sequence). The CDR3 extends over 14 amino acids. DNA for the CDR3: TGTGCCAGTAGTATCTATACAGGCCACAATGAGCAGTTCTTC. Translating gives CASSIYTGHNEQFF. The full variable domain, with the rest looked up from reference TRBV19 and TRBJ2-1, is DGGITQSPKYLFRKEGQNVTLSCEQNLNHDAMYWYRQDPGQGLRLIYYSQIVNDFQKGDIAEGYSVSREKKESFPLTVTSAQKNPTAFYLCASSIYTGHNEQFFGPGTRLTVL.